This T cell receptor (beta chain) was obtained from a study of siplizumab effects on memory and regulatory T cells. A note on this clone: The antigen is unknown.

About 9.5 x 10^4 TCR templates underwent assay in each sample. The assay was immunoSEQ multiplex PCR, and TCRdb's table has in-frame clones only and misses some. The repertoire holds approximately 84,000 clones, with approximately 95% as singletons. Findings of the study overall: Among alloreactive clones, only a minor fraction mapped to unstimulated subsets. Roughly 75-97% of dividing CD4+ or CD8+ clones were without an attributable naive or memory phenotype.

V lost 4 bases to trimming and J lost 5 bases, with 4 bases between them. This CDR3 comprises 11 residues. The germline V gene encodes CDR1 MDHEN and CDR2 SYDVKM. Sequencing input: CD8+ T cells sorted from blood. This rearrangement joins TRBV28 to TRBJ2-3; D ambiguous. The origin of this receptor is a human donor in good health. The CDR3 DNA is TGTGCCAGCAGTTATGGAGATACGCAGTATTTT. It codes for CASSYGDTQYF.